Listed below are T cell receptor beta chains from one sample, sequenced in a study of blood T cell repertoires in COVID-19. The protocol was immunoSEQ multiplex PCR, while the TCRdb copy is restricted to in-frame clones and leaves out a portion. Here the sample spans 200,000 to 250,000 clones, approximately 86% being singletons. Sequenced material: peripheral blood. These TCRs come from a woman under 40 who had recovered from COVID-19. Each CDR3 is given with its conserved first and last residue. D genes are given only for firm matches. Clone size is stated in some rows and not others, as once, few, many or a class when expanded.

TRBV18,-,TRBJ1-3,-,TGTGCCAGCTCACCACCGGGGCCCGGAAACACCATATATTTT,CASSPPGPGNTIYF
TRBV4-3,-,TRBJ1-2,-,TGCGCCAGCAGCCAAGGGGCCTCAGCTAACTATGGCTACACCTTC,CASSQGASANYGYTF
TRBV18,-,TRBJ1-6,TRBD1,TGTGCCAGCTCACCCTCAAGTGCAGGGGGTAATTCACCCCTCCACTTT,CASSPSSAGGNSPLHF
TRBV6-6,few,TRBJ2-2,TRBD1,TGTGCCAGCAGTCCCCTAGGACAGGACGCGAACACCGGGGAGCTGTTTTTT,CASSPLGQDANTGELFF
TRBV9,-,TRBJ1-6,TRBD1,TGTGCCAGCAGCGGAGGGACAGCTGGTAATTCACCCCTCCACTTT,CASSGGTAGNSPLHF
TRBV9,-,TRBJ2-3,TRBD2,TGTGCCAGCAGCCCTAGCGGGGGGTTGGATACGCAGTATTTT,CASSPSGGLDTQYF
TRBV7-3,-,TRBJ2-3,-,TGTGCCAGCAGCCAAACCGGACCAGGGGCAGATACGCAGTATTTT,CASSQTGPGADTQYF
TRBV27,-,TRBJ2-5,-,TGTGCCAGCAGTCCTAGACAGACTCAAGAGACCCAGTACTTC,CASSPRQTQETQYF
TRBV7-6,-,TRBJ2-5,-,TGTGCCAGCAGCCCTACAGGAGGGGTGGCAGAGACCCAGTACTTC,CASSPTGGVAETQYF
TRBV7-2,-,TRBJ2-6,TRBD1,TGTGCCAGCAGCCGGAAGGGACAGCCCTCTGGGGCCAACGTCCTGACTTTC,CASSRKGQPSGANVLTF
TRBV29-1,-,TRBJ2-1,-,TGCAGCGTGACAGTATACAATGAGCAGTTCTTC,CSVTVYNEQFF
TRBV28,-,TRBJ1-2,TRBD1,TGTGCCACCACAGGGGGGGGTGGCTACACCTTC,CATTGGGGYTF
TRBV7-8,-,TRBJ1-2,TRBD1,TGTGCCAGCAGCGTGCCAACAGGGGGTCGTCAGGGCTACACCTTC,CASSVPTGGRQGYTF
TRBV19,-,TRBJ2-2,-,TGTGCCAGTAGTATATCGAAGGGCGGGGTAAACACCGGGGAGCTGTTTTTT,CASSISKGGVNTGELFF
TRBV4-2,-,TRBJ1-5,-,TGTGCCAGCAGCCAAGATGGCCTGAGGGATCAGCCCCAGCATTTT,CASSQDGLRDQPQHF
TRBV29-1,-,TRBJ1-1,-,TGCAGCGTTGTGAGGCAGTTTTCTCCCGGTGAAGCTTTCTTT,CSVVRQFSPGEAFF
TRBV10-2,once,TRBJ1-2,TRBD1,TGCGCCAGCAGTAGGGACAGGGGTGGCTATGGCTACACCTTC,CASSRDRGGYGYTF
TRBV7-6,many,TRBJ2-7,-,TGTGCCAGCAGCTCCCCATCCACCTACGAGCAGTACTTC,CASSSPSTYEQYF
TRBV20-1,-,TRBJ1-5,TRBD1,TGCAGTGCTAGTTATACCGGGACAGGGAGCAATCAGCCCCAGCATTTT,CSASYTGTGSNQPQHF
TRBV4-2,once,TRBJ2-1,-,TGTGCCAGCAGCCAAGCTCCAAAAGGGCAGGGAAACTTCTTC,CASSQAPKGQGNFF
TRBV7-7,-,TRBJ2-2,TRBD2,TGTGCCAGCAGTTTCCGACTAGCGGGGGGCCCGAACACCGGGGAGCTGTTTTTT,CASSFRLAGGPNTGELFF
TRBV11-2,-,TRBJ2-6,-,TGTGCCAGCACCCCGGGATCCTACTCTGGGGCCAACGTCCTGACTTTC,CASTPGSYSGANVLTF